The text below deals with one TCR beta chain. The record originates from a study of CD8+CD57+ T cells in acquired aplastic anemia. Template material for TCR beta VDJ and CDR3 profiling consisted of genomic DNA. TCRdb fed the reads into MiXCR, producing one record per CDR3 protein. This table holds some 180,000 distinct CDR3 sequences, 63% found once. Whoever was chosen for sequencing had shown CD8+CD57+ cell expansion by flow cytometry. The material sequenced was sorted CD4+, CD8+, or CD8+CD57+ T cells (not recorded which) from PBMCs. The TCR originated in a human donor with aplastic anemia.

The CDR3 region has the DNA TGTGCCAGCAGTGCTTATATCGGACAGCATTCACCCCTCCACTTT. As protein: CASSAYIGQHSPLHF. The chain links TRBV25-1 to TRBJ1-6, with D possibly being TRBD1 (6 bases). V was pared by 4 bases and J by 8 bases, with 15 bases between. Germline V gives CDR1 MGHDK, CDR2 SYGVNS. The CDR3 extends over 15 amino acids.